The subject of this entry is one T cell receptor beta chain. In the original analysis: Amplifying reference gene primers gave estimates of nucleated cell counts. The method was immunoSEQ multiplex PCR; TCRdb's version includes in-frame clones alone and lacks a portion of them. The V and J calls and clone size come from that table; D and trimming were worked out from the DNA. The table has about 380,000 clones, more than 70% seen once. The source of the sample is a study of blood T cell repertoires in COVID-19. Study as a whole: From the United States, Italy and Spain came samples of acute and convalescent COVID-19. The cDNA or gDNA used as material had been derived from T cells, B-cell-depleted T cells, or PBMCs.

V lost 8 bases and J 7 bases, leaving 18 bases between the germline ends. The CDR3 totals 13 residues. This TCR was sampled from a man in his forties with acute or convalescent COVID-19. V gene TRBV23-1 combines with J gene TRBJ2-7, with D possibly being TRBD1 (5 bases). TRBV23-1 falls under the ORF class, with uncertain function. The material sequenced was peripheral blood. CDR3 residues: CASVDRMMGEQYF. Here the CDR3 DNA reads TGCGCCAGCGTTGACAGAATGATGGGGGAGCAGTACTTC.